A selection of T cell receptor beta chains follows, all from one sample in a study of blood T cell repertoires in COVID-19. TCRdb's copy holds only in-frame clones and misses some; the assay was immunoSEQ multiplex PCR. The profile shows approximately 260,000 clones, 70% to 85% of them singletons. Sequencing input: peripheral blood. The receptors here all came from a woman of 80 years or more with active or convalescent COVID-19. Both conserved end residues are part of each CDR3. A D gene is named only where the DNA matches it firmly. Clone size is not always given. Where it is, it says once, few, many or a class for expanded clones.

CDR3aa: CSASPTSRSSYEQYF
CDR3nt: TGCAGTGCTAGTCCGACTAGTCGCAGCTCCTACGAGCAGTACTTC
abundance: .
v_gene: TRBV20-1
j_gene: TRBJ2-7
d_gene: .

CDR3aa: CASSPRGSRETQYF
CDR3nt: TGCGCCAGCAGCCCCCGGGGTTCTCGGGAGACCCAGTACTTC
abundance: .
v_gene: TRBV5-1
j_gene: TRBJ2-5
d_gene: .

CDR3aa: CASSQDMTRYEQYF
CDR3nt: TGTGCCAGCAGCCAGGACATGACTAGGTACGAGCAGTACTTC
abundance: .
v_gene: TRBV3-1/TRBV3-2
j_gene: TRBJ2-7
d_gene: .

CDR3aa: CASSPTGGAEAFF
CDR3nt: TGTGCCAGCTCACCCACGGGAGGGGCTGAAGCTTTCTTT
abundance: .
v_gene: TRBV18
j_gene: TRBJ1-1
d_gene: .

CDR3aa: CAWSVGGDSYNSPLHF
CDR3nt: TGTGCCTGGAGTGTCGGAGGGGACTCCTATAATTCACCCCTCCACTTT
abundance: few
v_gene: TRBV30
j_gene: TRBJ1-6
d_gene: .

CDR3aa: CASRGAGTTEAFF
CDR3nt: TGTGCCAGCAGGGGAGCGGGGACCACTGAAGCTTTCTTT
abundance: .
v_gene: TRBV25-1
j_gene: TRBJ1-1
d_gene: .

CDR3aa: CASSESQGWGIDEQFF
CDR3nt: TGTGCCAGCAGTGAATCTCAGGGGTGGGGCATCGATGAGCAGTTCTTC
abundance: few
v_gene: TRBV2
j_gene: TRBJ2-1
d_gene: .

CDR3aa: CASSPPGTSGEVTYEQYF
CDR3nt: TGTGCCAGCAGCCCACCCGGGACTAGCGGGGAAGTCACCTACGAGCAGTACTTC
abundance: .
v_gene: TRBV7-9
j_gene: TRBJ2-7
d_gene: TRBD2

CDR3aa: CASSERVGGANEPQHF
CDR3nt: TGTGCCAGCTCCGAAAGGGTAGGAGGGGCGAATGAGCCCCAGCATTTT
abundance: .
v_gene: TRBV18
j_gene: TRBJ1-5
d_gene: .

CDR3aa: CASSSLDLAGSTDTQYF
CDR3nt: TGTGCCAGCAGCTCTCTAGACCTAGCGGGTAGCACAGATACGCAGTATTTT
abundance: .
v_gene: TRBV7-9
j_gene: TRBJ2-3
d_gene: TRBD2

CDR3aa: CASSPVLFSGANVLTF
CDR3nt: TGTGCCAGCTCACCAGTCCTATTCTCTGGGGCCAACGTCCTGACTTTC
abundance: .
v_gene: TRBV18
j_gene: TRBJ2-6
d_gene: .

CDR3aa: CASSLGGYYEQYF
CDR3nt: TGTGCCAGCAGTTTAGGGGGCTACTACGAGCAGTACTTC
abundance: few
v_gene: TRBV27
j_gene: TRBJ2-7
d_gene: .

CDR3aa: CASSLIPGGIETQYF
CDR3nt: TGTGCCAGCAGTTTAATTCCAGGGGGGATAGAGACCCAGTACTTC
abundance: .
v_gene: TRBV28
j_gene: TRBJ2-5
d_gene: .

CDR3aa: CASSIPTGGNEQYF
CDR3nt: TGTGCCAGCAGCATTCCGACAGGGGGCAACGAGCAGTACTTC
abundance: .
v_gene: TRBV5-6
j_gene: TRBJ2-7
d_gene: TRBD1

CDR3aa: CASSQYGGTSSYNEQFF
CDR3nt: TGCGCCAGCAGCCAGTATGGCGGTACGAGCTCCTACAATGAGCAGTTCTTC
abundance: .
v_gene: TRBV4-1
j_gene: TRBJ2-1
d_gene: .

CDR3aa: CASSQSDTQPQHF
CDR3nt: TGCGCCAGCAGCCAGTCGGACACTCAGCCCCAGCATTTT
abundance: few
v_gene: TRBV4-1
j_gene: TRBJ1-5
d_gene: .

CDR3aa: CASSLGQGAYEQYF
CDR3nt: TGTGCCAGCAGCTTGGGACAGGGGGCTTACGAGCAGTACTTC
abundance: .
v_gene: TRBV5-6
j_gene: TRBJ2-7
d_gene: TRBD1

CDR3aa: CASSFGTSGINEQFF
CDR3nt: TGCGCCAGCAGCTTCGGGACTAGCGGGATCAATGAGCAGTTCTTC
abundance: .
v_gene: TRBV5-1
j_gene: TRBJ2-1
d_gene: TRBD2

CDR3aa: CATFLGGTYEQYF
CDR3nt: TGTGCCACATTTCTCGGGGGGACGTACGAGCAGTACTTC
abundance: .
v_gene: TRBV6-5
j_gene: TRBJ2-7
d_gene: TRBD2

CDR3aa: CAISESEGTGAEGYF
CDR3nt: TGTGCCATCAGTGAGTCGGAGGGGACAGGGGCCGAGGGGTACTTC
abundance: few
v_gene: TRBV10-3
j_gene: TRBJ2-7
d_gene: TRBD1

CDR3aa: CASSSRTGSYAEAFF
CDR3nt: TGTGCCAGCAGTTCAAGGACAGGGTCGTACGCTGAAGCTTTCTTT
abundance: .
v_gene: TRBV28
j_gene: TRBJ1-1
d_gene: TRBD1

CDR3aa: CASSPEGTGYGYTF
CDR3nt: TGTGCCAGCAGCCCGGAGGGGACAGGCTATGGCTACACCTTC
abundance: .
v_gene: TRBV7-9
j_gene: TRBJ1-2
d_gene: TRBD1

CDR3aa: CASSPLVDQPQHF
CDR3nt: TGTGCCAGCTCACCCCTAGTAGATCAGCCCCAGCATTTT
abundance: once
v_gene: TRBV18
j_gene: TRBJ1-5
d_gene: .

CDR3aa: CASRNPGQGLSKGEKLFF
CDR3nt: TGTGCCAGTAGAAATCCCGGCCAGGGTCTAAGCAAAGGCGAAAAACTGTTTTTT
abundance: once
v_gene: TRBV19
j_gene: TRBJ1-4
d_gene: .

CDR3aa: CATSRNSYGYTF
CDR3nt: TGTGCCACAAGTAGGAACAGCTATGGCTACACCTTC
abundance: .
v_gene: TRBV7-9
j_gene: TRBJ1-2
d_gene: .

CDR3aa: CASSEGQIFNYGYTF
CDR3nt: TGTGCCAGCAGTGAGGGACAGATATTTAACTATGGCTACACCTTC
abundance: .
v_gene: TRBV6-1
j_gene: TRBJ1-2
d_gene: TRBD1

CDR3aa: CASSPQRSAGEQFF
CDR3nt: TGTGCCAGCTCACCACAGCGTTCTGCGGGTGAGCAGTTCTTC
abundance: once
v_gene: TRBV18
j_gene: TRBJ2-1
d_gene: .

CDR3aa: CASSLVRGGQDTQYF
CDR3nt: TGCGCCAGCAGCTTGGTACGGGGGGGGCAGGATACGCAGTATTTT
abundance: .
v_gene: TRBV5-1
j_gene: TRBJ2-3
d_gene: TRBD2

CDR3aa: CATSRGGQVNEKLFF
CDR3nt: TGTGCCACCAGCAGAGGGGGACAGGTTAATGAAAAACTGTTTTTT
abundance: .
v_gene: TRBV15
j_gene: TRBJ1-4
d_gene: TRBD1